A selection of T cell receptor beta chains follows, all from one sample in a study of blood T cell repertoires in COVID-19. Sequencing was performed with immunoSEQ multiplex PCR; in TCRdb, only in-frame clones are kept and a portion is missing. The table lists 280,000 or so clones, 70% to 90% of them singletons. Sequencing was performed on PBMCs or T cells enriched from blood (not recorded which). These receptors were collected from a man aged 30-40 years who had recovered from COVID-19. Both conserved end residues are part of each CDR3. A D gene is named only where the DNA matches it firmly. The size of a clone is reported for some rows only, either as once, few or many, or as a class for expanded clones.

>TRBV5-4|TRBJ2-3|TRBD2|-
TGTGCCAGCAGCTGGACTAGCGGGGGCACAGATACGCAGTATTTT
CASSWTSGGTDTQYF
>TRBV5-4|TRBJ1-2|TRBD1|-
TGTGCCAGCAGCTTGGGGGGACAGGGGGGTGGCTACACCTTC
CASSLGGQGGGYTF
>TRBV2|TRBJ1-6|-|-
TGTGCCAGCAGAGAACGCGGGACCGGAGGGTATAATTCACCCCTCCACTTT
CASRERGTGGYNSPLHF
>TRBV11-3|TRBJ2-4|TRBD1|-
TGTGCCAGCAGCAAAGGGGGACAGGGGGTTGAGTGGAACAAAAACATTCAGTACTTC
CASSKGGQGVEWNKNIQYF
>TRBV2|TRBJ1-4|-|many
TGTGCCAGCCGTTTATCCCTCGCTAATGAAAAACTGTTTTTT
CASRLSLANEKLFF
>TRBV29-1|TRBJ1-5|TRBD1|-
TGCAGCGTTGTCGGGACAGGGGGCTTCGATCAGCCCCAGCATTTT
CSVVGTGGFDQPQHF
>TRBV30|TRBJ1-1|-|-
TGTGCCTGGAGTCCCGGGACTCAGCGGAAAGCTTTCTTT
CAWSPGTQRKAFF
>TRBV6-5|TRBJ1-2|TRBD1|-
TGTGCCAGCAGTTACCAGACAGGGGGCAGCTATGGCTACACCTTC
CASSYQTGGSYGYTF
>TRBV3-1/TRBV3-2|TRBJ1-2|-|few
TGTGCCAGCAGCCTCTTATATGGCTACACCTTC
CASSLLYGYTF
>TRBV7-2|TRBJ1-1|TRBD1|-
TGTGCCAGCAGCTTCGGCAGGGGGCCTTATGGTGAAGCTTTCTTT
CASSFGRGPYGEAFF
>TRBV7-9|TRBJ1-4|TRBD1|-
TGTGCCAGCAGCTCCAGGGACAGGGGGCGCGGTGAAAAACTGTTTTTT
CASSSRDRGRGEKLFF
>TRBV11-3|TRBJ2-5|TRBD1|-
TGTGCCAGCAGCTTAGCCGGGACAGGGGGCGGTGGGGAGACCCAGTACTTC
CASSLAGTGGGGETQYF
>TRBV19|TRBJ1-1|TRBD1|-
TGTGCCAGCCAGCAGGGGGCTTACACTGAAGCTTTCTTT
CASQQGAYTEAFF
>TRBV21-1|TRBJ1-2|-|-
TGTGCCAGCAGCAAATTCCGACAGGGGGCTGAAGGCTACACCTTC
CASSKFRQGAEGYTF
>TRBV6-5|TRBJ2-2|TRBD2|-
TGTGCCAGCATAGGACTAGCGGGGGAGGCCGGGGAGCTGTTTTTT
CASIGLAGEAGELFF
>TRBV30|TRBJ1-2|-|-
TGTGCCTGGAGTGTACTAGGTGGCGGCTACACCTTC
CAWSVLGGGYTF
>TRBV30|TRBJ2-5|TRBD1|-
TGTGCCTGGAGTCGGTTCCAGGGGGCGAGGACCCAGTACTTC
CAWSRFQGARTQYF
>TRBV18|TRBJ1-2|-|-
TGTGCCAGCTCACCCCTCGGTGGGCAGCTATACTATGGCTACACCTTC
CASSPLGGQLYYGYTF
>TRBV30|TRBJ1-5|-|-
TGTGCCTGGAACCACGGGATACGGGATCAGCCCCAGCATTTT
CAWNHGIRDQPQHF
>TRBV9|TRBJ1-1|TRBD1|-
TGTGCCAGCAGCGTAGGACAGGGGAACACTGAAGCTTTCTTT
CASSVGQGNTEAFF
>TRBV3-1/TRBV3-2|TRBJ1-2|-|-
TGTGCCAGCAGCCTAGGGGCGGGAGATGGCTACACCTTC
CASSLGAGDGYTF
>TRBV7-2|TRBJ1-2|-|-
TGTGCCAGCAGCTTAGCGGGAGGGGCGAAAGGCTACACCTTC
CASSLAGGAKGYTF
>TRBV6-1|TRBJ1-6|TRBD1|-
TGTGCCAGCAGTCCCCGACAGGGGGCGAGTCCCCTCCACTTT
CASSPRQGASPLHF
>TRBV4-3|TRBJ2-1|-|-
TGCGCCAGCAGCCAATTTCGGGGCAATGAGCAGTTCTTC
CASSQFRGNEQFF
>TRBV6-5|TRBJ1-2|-|-
TGTGCCAGCAGCTTCGTCCCGAGCTATGGCTACACCTTC
CASSFVPSYGYTF
>TRBV5-5|TRBJ1-1|TRBD1|-
TGTGCCAGCAGCTTCACCGGGACAGGGAACACTGAAGCTTTCTTT
CASSFTGTGNTEAFF
>TRBV2|TRBJ2-6|-|-
TGTGCCAGCAGTAACCTACCCGGGGCCAACGTCCTGACTTTC
CASSNLPGANVLTF
>TRBV29-1|TRBJ2-1|TRBD2|-
TGCAGCGTTGGGGGGGGCAATGAGCAGTTCTTC
CSVGGGNEQFF
>TRBV10-3|TRBJ2-5|-|-
TGTGCCATCAGGGACAATAAGGAAGAATACTCAGAGACCCAGTACTTC
CAIRDNKEEYSETQYF
>TRBV3-1/TRBV3-2|TRBJ1-4|TRBD1|-
TGTGCCAGCAGCCAAGCGACAGGGGGGCGCGAAAAACTGTTTTTT
CASSQATGGREKLFF
>TRBV27|TRBJ2-5|-|-
TGTGCCAGTGGGCGAACTAGAGGGGGTTTAGAGACCCAGTACTTC
CASGRTRGGLETQYF
>TRBV7-9|TRBJ1-1|-|-
TGTGCCAGCAGCTTAGGGGCCTACCCCACTGAAGCTTTCTTT
CASSLGAYPTEAFF
>TRBV7-2|TRBJ2-7|-|few
TGTGCCAGCAGGCCTACCGCGAGCTCCTACGAGCAGTACTTC
CASRPTASSYEQYF
>TRBV5-1|TRBJ1-2|TRBD1|-
TGCGCCAGCAGCCAAGACAGGGGGCACGGCTACACCTTC
CASSQDRGHGYTF
>TRBV5-1|TRBJ2-5|TRBD2|-
TGCGCCAGCAGCTTGGGACCCCGTGTAGCGGGGGGTCAAGAGACCCAGTACTTC
CASSLGPRVAGGQETQYF
>TRBV24-1|TRBJ2-7|TRBD1|-
TGTGCCACCAGTGAGTCCGGGACAGGGGACTCCTACGAGCAGTACTTC
CATSESGTGDSYEQYF